The 30 T cell receptor beta chains presented below share a single source sample, sequenced in a study of technical replicates of blood from a few donors. Libraries were prepared by immunoSEQ multiplex PCR; TCRdb keeps only in-frame clonotypes and omits some of them. This sample yields under 65,000 clones, of which about 96% are seen a single time; 0.35% to 0.5% belongs to the top ten. The specimen sequenced was T cells isolated from PBMCs. These receptor sequences come from a human donor in good health.

This clone was recorded only once. This sequence joins TRBV9 and TRBJ2-1; 10 bases line up with TRBD2. The CDR3 totals 15 residues. CDR1 is SGDLS, CDR2 YYNGEE, per germline. The junction had 7 bases not matched to a gene; V was cut back by 0 bases and J by 10 bases. The DNA for the CDR3 is TGTGCCAGCAGCGTAGGAGCGGGAGGGCCCACAGAGCAGTTCTTC. The encoded protein is CASSVGAGGPTEQFF.

The rearrangement uses TRBV30 and TRBJ1-2, with TRBD1 matching over 7 bases. The germline CDR1 and CDR2 sequences are GTSNPN and SVGIG (reference sequence). The CDR3 covers 15 residues. J gave up 7 bases and V 3 bases, and 14 bases lay outside the gene matches. Here the CDR3 DNA reads TGTGCCTGGAGCCCTAGACTGGACAGGACCGGTGGCTACACCTTC. This codes for CAWSPRLDRTGGYTF.

This clone has just one count. The genes are TRBV4-2 and TRBJ1-4; D is uncertain. The CDR3 sequence is 14 residues long. Germline V lookup: CDR1 LGHNA, CDR2 YNFKEQ. The V end was cut by 2 bases, the J end by 8 bases, with 12 bases between. The CDR3 loop is CASSQLAPVEKLFF. For the CDR3, the DNA is TGTGCCAGCAGCCAATTGGCTCCCGTGGAAAAACTGTTTTTT.

The genes are TRBV15 and TRBJ1-1; no clear D. The CDR3 is 16 amino acids. V was trimmed by 1 base and J by 1 base, leaving 13 bases between them. Germline V lookup: CDR1 LNHNV, CDR2 YYDKDF (reference sequence). CDR3 DNA sequence: TGTGCCACCAGCAGAGGAGGGCAGTGGTCGAACACTGAAGCTTTCTTT. This codes for CATSRGGQWSNTEAFF.

V and J are TRBV5-1 and TRBJ2-1; 11 nucleotides line up with TRBD1. This CDR3 contains 15 residues. After removal of 4 bases from V and 3 bases from J, the junction contained 3 bases not matched to a gene. CDR1 and CDR2 (germline): SGHRS, YFSETQ. The CDR3 coding sequence is TGCGCCAGCAGCGAGGACAGGGGGCTCTACAATGAGCAGTTCTTC. It yields the protein CASSEDRGLYNEQFF.

This clone showed up just once. V gene TRBV18 combines with J gene TRBJ1-2; 7 nucleotides line up with TRBD1. Germline V lookup: CDR1 KGHSH, CDR2 LQKENI. V trimming: 2 bases; J trimming: 5 bases; junction bases outside the gene matches: 5. There are 14 residues in the CDR3. The CDR3 protein is CASSPGQDLYGYTF. The CDR3, as DNA: TGTGCCAGCTCACCAGGACAGGACCTATATGGCTACACCTTC.

V usage is TRBV7-9 and J usage is TRBJ1-1; D ambiguous. Trimming removed 8 bases at V and 1 base at J, with 8 bases between. This CDR3 spans 12 amino acids. Per germline, CDR1 SEHNR and CDR2 FQNEAQ (reference sequence). The CDR3 DNA follows: TGTGCCAGCCGCCGAGGGAACACTGAAGCTTTCTTT. It translates to CASRRGNTEAFF.

This clone was observed a few times. The chain links TRBV25-1 to TRBJ1-1; D is uncertain. Deletions cut 11 bases from V and 0 bases from J, with 16 bases between. CDR1 and CDR2 (germline): MGHDK, SYGVNS. The CDR3 runs to 14 residues. CDR3 sequence: CAAGEKVMNTEAFF. The CDR3 DNA follows: TGTGCCGCGGGAGAAAAGGTCATGAACACTGAAGCTTTCTTT.

The chain links TRBV19 to TRBJ1-1; possible D gene TRBD1, 6 bases. Trimming took off 1 base at V and 3 bases at J, with 15 bases between the two ends. The CDR3 extends over 16 amino acids. From germline, CDR1 is LNHDA and CDR2 SQIVND (reference sequence). The DNA of the CDR3 is TGTGCCAGTAGTATAGGGGGCCAGGGGCGCGACACTGAAGCTTTCTTT. The encoded protein is CASSIGGQGRDTEAFF.

The V and J genes are TRBV6-1 and TRBJ2-2; tentative D call: TRBD2 (5 bases). The V gene's germline CDR1 is MNHNS and CDR2 SASEGT. The length of the CDR3 is 16 residues. The germline V and J ends were trimmed by 4 bases and 4 bases, with 16 bases remaining between them. CDR3 coding DNA: TGTGCCAGCAGTGCTCTCCTTGGTCGGGGCACCGGGGAGCTGTTTTTT. Translated, it gives CASSALLGRGTGELFF.

The gene calls are TRBV27 and TRBJ2-7; possibly TRBD2 for D (5 bases). The CDR3 is made up of 13 amino acids. V was cut by 2 bases and J by 5 bases, with 10 bases left in between. Germline CDR1 reads MNHEY; CDR2 reads SMNVEV (reference sequence). CDR3 nucleotides: TGTGCCAGCAGTTTAATTGGACTCCACGAGCAGTACTTC. The encoded protein is CASSLIGLHEQYF.

The J gene is TRBJ2-1, the V gene TRBV5-1; a weak D match, TRBD1 (6 bases). This CDR3 contains 15 residues. The germline V gene has CDR1 SGHRS and CDR2 YFSETQ. Trimming stripped 3 bases from V and 8 bases from J, with 18 bases between. CDR3 protein: CASSYRDPPGDEQFF. As DNA, the CDR3 is TGCGCCAGCAGCTACCGGGACCCGCCAGGGGATGAGCAGTTCTTC.

This chain links TRBV6-5 with TRBJ2-3; 8 positions match TRBD2. Germline loops: CDR1 MNHEY, CDR2 SVGAGI. CDR3 length: 15 amino acids. V dropped 0 bases and J dropped 3; count of bases not matched to a gene: 2. Here the CDR3 DNA reads TGTGCCAGCAGTTACTCCCTAGCGGGTACAGATACGCAGTATTTT. Its protein is CASSYSLAGTDTQYF.

The chain employs TRBV6-5 and TRBJ1-1; TRBD1 might be the D (5 bases). This CDR3 has 14 residues. The germline gives CDR1 MNHEY, CDR2 SVGAGI. V lost 7 bases and J 4 bases, leaving 16 bases between the germline ends. The CDR3 DNA is TGTGCCAGCACCAGGGCGGGGGTCGGCACTGAAGCTTTCTTT. It yields the protein CASTRAGVGTEAFF.

The V call is TRBV12-5, the J call TRBJ2-1, with 7 nucleotides matching TRBD2. V lost 1 base and J lost 15; bases outside the gene matches: 15. Germline V lookup: CDR1 LGHNT, CDR2 FRNRAP. CDR3 length: 15 residues. CDR3 amino acids: CASGLALPPAGVMFF. As DNA, the CDR3 is TGTGCTAGTGGTTTGGCATTGCCACCGGCGGGAGTTATGTTCTTC.

The chain carries TRBV6-6 and TRBJ2-1, with D possibly matching TRBD2 (7 bases). The germline V and J ends were trimmed by 6 bases and 5 bases, with 17 bases remaining between them. The CDR3 sequence is 15 residues long. The germline V gene encodes CDR1 MNHNY and CDR2 SVGAGI (reference sequence). CDR3 nucleotide sequence: TGTGCCAGCAGGGATCTAGCGGAGGGGGACAATGAGCAGTTCTTC. It encodes CASRDLAEGDNEQFF.

This clone was counted only a few times. V and J are TRBV6-1 and TRBJ2-7; the D is unclear. Trimming took 6 bases from V and 3 from J, leaving 15 bases between them. The CDR3 runs to 14 residues. Germline CDR1 reads MNHNS; CDR2 reads SASEGT. The CDR3 DNA reads TGTGCCAGCAGCCTATCACCTCCCCACTACGAGCAGTACTTC. It yields the protein CASSLSPPHYEQYF.

The CDR3: CAIASGTGNEAFF. For the CDR3, the DNA is TGTGCCATCGCGTCCGGGACAGGCAATGAAGCTTTCTTT. The chain links TRBV10-3 to TRBJ1-1; 8 bases match TRBD1. This CDR3 has 13 amino acids. V lost 8 bases and J lost 7; bases outside the gene matches: 9. Germline CDR1 and CDR2: ENHRY and SYGVKD.

V is TRBV4-3 and J is TRBJ2-1; 13 bases match TRBD2. The CDR3 is 15 residues long. J was trimmed by 5 bases and V by 3 bases; bases with no gene match: 1. Germline loops: CDR1 LGHNA, CDR2 YSLEER. The DNA of the CDR3 is TGCGCCAGCAGCCAGGGGACTAGCGGGAACAATGAGCAGTTCTTC. This sequence encodes CASSQGTSGNNEQFF.

The chain recombines TRBV7-2 with TRBJ1-1; D possibly corresponds to TRBD1 (5 bases). The CDR3 length is 13 residues. V dropped 2 bases and J dropped 3 bases, with 7 bases sitting between them. CDR1 and CDR2 (germline): SGHTA, FQGNSA. CDR3: CASSLQGYTEAFF. CDR3 nucleotides: TGTGCCAGCAGCTTACAGGGCTACACTGAAGCTTTCTTT.

J is TRBJ1-3 and V is TRBV25-1, with D perhaps matching TRBD1 (6 bases). Germline CDR1 is MGHDK and CDR2 is SYGVNS. The germline V and J ends were trimmed by 6 bases and 9 bases, with 12 bases remaining between them. This CDR3 has 12 amino acids. CDR3 residues: CASSQGTLTIYF. CDR3 sequence (DNA): TGTGCCAGCAGCCAGGGGACCCTCACCATATATTTT.

The gene calls are TRBV5-1 and TRBJ2-2; no firm D call. The germline gives CDR1 SGHRS, CDR2 YFSETQ. Trimming shortened V by 0 bases and J by 3 bases, and 9 bases separated the two germline ends. CDR3 length: 15 amino acids. The CDR3 loop is CASSLVTPDTGELFF. The CDR3 DNA reads TGCGCCAGCAGCTTGGTGACACCAGACACCGGGGAGCTGTTTTTT.

This sequence joins TRBV7-9 and TRBJ2-3; TRBD2 matches 7 bases. The J segment lost 0 bases and the V segment lost 5 bases, leaving 5 bases of the junction unmatched. Per the germline V gene, CDR1 is SEHNR and CDR2 is FQNEAQ (reference sequence). This CDR3 is built from 15 residues. For the CDR3, the DNA is TGTGCCAGCAGCCCTAGCGGATATAGCACAGATACGCAGTATTTT. This encodes CASSPSGYSTDTQYF.

This rearrangement joins TRBV5-4 to TRBJ2-7; 9 bases map to TRBD2. Germline CDR1 reads SGHNT; CDR2 reads YYREEE (reference sequence). The CDR3 spans 12 residues. Germline trimming cut 4 bases from V and 12 bases from J; bases unmatched to any gene: 8. The chain's CDR3 is CASSNPGTSRYF. The CDR3, as DNA: TGTGCCAGCAGCAACCCAGGGACTAGCCGGTACTTC.

J is TRBJ2-2 and V is TRBV5-1, with TRBD2 matching over 10 bases. CDR3 length: 15 residues. CDR1 is SGHRS and CDR2 is YFSETQ in the germline V gene. V shed 6 bases and J 8 bases; nucleotides not matched to a gene: 10. In DNA, the CDR3 is TGCGCCAGCATGACAATAGCGGGAGGAGCGGGGGAGCTGTTTTTT. It encodes CASMTIAGGAGELFF.

This rearrangement joins TRBV25-1 to TRBJ2-7; the D gene is possibly TRBD1 (6 bases). Germline CDR1 is MGHDK and CDR2 is SYGVNS. This CDR3 has 13 amino acids. Deletions cut 6 bases from V and 2 bases from J, with 11 bases between. The CDR3 DNA reads as TGTGCCAGCAGCCCGGGACAAGCCTACGAGCAGTACTTC. Its translation is CASSPGQAYEQYF.

The chain joins TRBV12-5 to TRBJ1-2; D is uncertain. V was clipped by 0 bases and J by 2 bases, with 10 bases between them. Looked up from germline, CDR1 is LGHNT and CDR2 is FRNRAP. This CDR3 has 15 residues. CDR3: CASGLVGRENYGYTF. CDR3 sequence (DNA): TGTGCTAGTGGTTTGGTAGGTCGGGAAAACTATGGCTACACCTTC.

This clone has only a few counts. The chain recombines TRBV10-3 with TRBJ2-7; maybe TRBD1 (5 bases). Germline values: CDR1 ENHRY, CDR2 SYGVKD. CDR3 length: 13 amino acids. Trimming shortened V by 6 bases and J by 5 bases, and 14 bases separated the two germline ends. The chain's CDR3 is CAIRPKGIDEQYF. The DNA for the CDR3 is TGTGCCATCAGGCCAAAGGGGATCGACGAGCAGTACTTC.

This clone was observed a single time. The chain joins TRBV10-3 to TRBJ1-4; 10 bases map to TRBD1. J was trimmed by 4 bases and V by 10 bases; bases with no gene match: 3. Germline values: CDR1 ENHRY, CDR2 SYGVKD. CDR3 length: 13 amino acids. DNA for the CDR3: TGTGCCACGAGGACAGGGGGTAATGAAAAACTGTTTTTT. Protein: CATRTGGNEKLFF.

The V and J genes are TRBV6-5 and TRBJ1-3, with D possibly being TRBD1 (6 bases). The CDR3 runs to 14 residues. CDR1 MNHEY and CDR2 SVGAGI come from the germline V gene. Trimming removed 7 bases at V and 3 bases at J, with 13 bases between. CDR3 sequence: CASIPGGSGNTIYF. In DNA form, the CDR3 reads TGTGCCAGCATCCCGGGGGGCAGTGGAAACACCATATATTTT.